This TCR beta chain originates from a study of somatic mutations in cytotoxic T cells in rheumatoid arthritis (dated 2017 in TCRdb). Background for the entire study: Some T-cell populations stained with V beta antibodies were sorted by flow on a FACSAria II or Sony SH800 to nearly 100% purity, with sorted V beta1+ cells additionally subjected to TCRB sequencing. For 60 or so rheumatoid arthritis patients and 20 healthy controls, TCRB deep sequencing was carried out. To characterize clonality, the study used TCRB deep sequencing while asking whether somatic mutations are carried by expanded CD8+ T-cell clones in newly diagnosed, untreated rheumatoid arthritis. Median age was essentially the same in the patient group and the control group.

Details on this clone: No cognate antigen has been identified for it. No base qualities exist here, and no much larger clone lies one base off it.

Broader findings and caveats from the paper: There was no significant difference in CD8+ T-cell clonality between rheumatoid arthritis patients and age-matched healthy controls. An increase of CD8+ clonality with age was seen in patients (Spearman r ≈ 0.5) but not in healthy controls. The antigen targets of the expanded CD8+ clones were unknown, and absence from virus-specific databases did not rule out viral specificity. In about an eighth of the roughly 65 patients the largest CD8+ clone exceeded 20% of CD8+ cells, and several identical CD8+ TCRB sequences were shared between blood and synovial fluid.

Buffy coats from about 20 blood donors served as healthy controls, a group that was about 60% female with a median age of approximately 56 years (range roughly 20-70). CD4+ and CD8+ cells were isolated by positive magnetic bead selection on an AutoMACS, and purity was checked by flow cytometry. Peripheral blood mononuclear cells were obtained using density gradient separation with Ficoll-Paque PLUS. Using Nucleospin Tissue or Tissue XS kits, DNA was extracted from CD4-enriched, CD8-enriched or PBMC samples, with quantification by a Qubit 2.0 fluorometer. Genomic DNA underwent TCRB CDR3 sequencing using the immunoSEQ assay. The study's processing was this. Only productive TCRB rearrangements were included in the analyses. A clone was defined by a unique TCRB CDR3 sequence, and clonality was computed as a productive clonality index based on Shannon entropy. Repertoire overlap for a pair of samples was computed from each clone's template counts relative to total templates per sample. V-gene usage measured by flow cytometry correlated with TCRB sequencing V-gene usage, with a Spearman r of approximately 0.6. Sourced from immuneACCESS, this table was stored by TCRdb with only in-frame sequences that have V and J called. A share of the clones is absent; for the studies checked, an unresolved V gene accounts for under half, and the remainder has no known explanation. D and trimming come from the DNA, and the V and J calls and clone size come from that table. For this sample there are about 25,000 clones; just under 75% appear just once. Approximately 10% of the sample rests with the top ten.

The receptor comes from a woman under 30 in good health. Sample: CD8+ T cells sorted from blood.

The nucleotide sequence reads TGTGCCAGCAGAATCTCGGGTTTAGATACGCAGTATTTT. The encoded protein is CASRISGLDTQYF. The sequence links TRBV7-2 to TRBJ2-3; confidence is insufficient to name the D gene. The CDR3 runs 13 amino acids, cysteine and phenylalanine included. Only the CDR3 DNA stays, 39 bases, in frame from base 1. From the germline V gene, CDR1 is SGHTA and CDR2 is FQGNSA. V is cut by 6 bases and J by 5 bases, and the space between the germline ends is 12 bases.